Sequencing of this TCR beta chain was carried out in a study of cytomegalovirus exposure and HLA in healthy donors (dated by TCRdb to between 2016 and 2019). Broadly, across the study: An earlier analysis of approximately 640 of the donors reported about 250 Gb of sequence data and some 120 million unique TCR beta sequences from approximately 180 million T cells. An early release covering just under 650 HLA-typed donors comprised about 290 gigabases of sequencing data and tens of millions of unique TCR sequences. Among the 398 genotyped donors, around 79% belonged to the genetic ancestry cluster associated with self-reported Caucasian donors. The study aimed to test whether signatures of past pathogen exposure could be identified by cataloging public T cell receptors. The study profiled the T cell repertoires of about 720 subjects by immunosequencing and related them to cytomegalovirus serostatus. Besides the first cohort of about 730 subjects, a separate validation cohort made up of 120 different subjects was used. To predict cytomegalovirus infection status, the study combined high-throughput TCR immunosequencing, statistical association of individual TCRs with disease status, and machine learning. To study patterns of TCR occurrence, a later analysis re-analyzed previously published TCR beta repertoires from 600 to 750 donors and added high-resolution HLA genotyping. Rather than using new phenotypic data, the later analysis identified candidate immune exposures from TCR beta sequences and from how often those sequences occurred across donors. To decide whether each TCR beta V gene segment behaved as functional or pseudogenic, an earlier analysis of some 600 of the donors relied on high-throughput TCR beta sequencing. Donor age, sex, ethnicity and CMV serostatus were compiled together with the repertoire data. A later genetic analysis took genome-wide SNP genotypes for about 65% of the roughly 670 donors and used that subset as a discovery cohort. All discovery cohort repertoires had been generated using a single sequencing platform. Both class I and class II loci were covered by HLA typing, at four-digit resolution. Typing coverage varied by locus: 629-630 donors for A, B, C, DRB1 and DQB1; roughly 510 for DQA1; about 590 for DPA1; roughly 450 for DPB1. Four to six DR-DQ haplotypes were handled as single units for association and clustering because linkage in the cohort was strong. On average, around 200,000 unique TCR beta nucleotide sequences were sequenced per donor among some 430 genotyped donors of the cohort, with about 19% of those sequences being non-productive.

The cohort consisted of 600 or so healthy bone marrow donors. At the time of sampling, every cohort member was nominally healthy, though immune exposures that went unrecorded were likely present. The donor tested CMV seronegative and was one of the 352 seronegative cohort members. Every donor gave a peripheral blood sample, and the peripheral blood mononuclear cells from that sample were used for TCR beta sequencing. Genomic DNA extraction from the blood cell samples was performed with the Qiagen DNeasy Blood Extraction Kit. Preparation of the library involved the immunoSEQ multiplex PCR assay. The multiplex PCR relied on a mix of 60 forward primers for TCR Vbeta segments and 13 reverse primers for TCR Jbeta segments. Amplification of the CDR3 region of rearranged TCR beta genes was performed with a multiplex PCR assay on genomic DNA. Amplified TCR beta libraries were sequenced as 87-base-pair reads on the Illumina HiSeq System. Per the original workflow: Across the 670 or so repertoires, a later analysis counted tens of millions of unique TCR beta chains, some 11 million of which were shared by at least two donors. To remove PCR and sequencing errors, raw reads were error-corrected and collapsed into unique sequences using a nearest-neighbor algorithm that merged closely related sequences. Alignment of CDR3 sequences to IMGT reference sequences was used to assign V, D and J gene segments. For a sequence to be retained, a match of at least six nucleotides to both a V gene segment and a J gene segment was required. Rearrangements were called productive when the CDR3 lacked stop codons and stayed in frame with V and J; all others were non-productive. CDR3 was defined by IMGT convention, running from the second conserved V-encoded cysteine to the conserved J-encoded phenylalanine. In an earlier analysis of around 540 of the donors, sequences lacking an unambiguous match to a single V gene segment were excluded. In an earlier analysis of some 590 of the donors, a V segment was called functional when productive rearrangements were above 56.7%, and segregating when the standard deviation between donors exceeded 5%. To diagnose cytomegalovirus status from the catalog of TCR beta chain sequences, a statistical classification framework was built. A later analysis assigned V and J genes by comparing TCR nucleotide sequences with IMGT/GENE-DB human TR gene sequences. The TCRdist pipeline was used in a later analysis to assign CDR3 sequences and most-parsimonious VDJ recombination scenarios. A later analysis defined each TCR beta chain by its CDR3 amino acid sequence plus V-gene family, and excluded reads lacking a unique V-gene family. As a way to deal with suspected cross-contamination and a sequencing artifact, a later analysis dropped 450 to 600 nucleotide sequences that were highly shared and had low generation probability. For each public chain, a later analysis derived a clonal expansion index from normalized ranks of inferred template counts within each repertoire. A later analysis computed generation probabilities with a VDJ recombination model fitted to out-of-frame rearrangements, and checked the results against IGoR. Hypergeometric tests were used in a later analysis to score TCR-TCR, TCR-HLA and TCR-CMV co-occurrence, with a repertoire-size bias correction applied to the TCR pairs. False discovery rates were estimated in a later analysis by permuting HLA or CMV assignments 20 times. In a later analysis, co-occurring TCRs were grouped with DBSCAN, and TCRdist sequence similarity was added when clustering was performed within HLA-allele-positive subsets. Repertoires with fewer than 30,000 or more than 120,000 public chains were left out of co-occurrence clustering, as were a handful of repertoires with anomalous nucleotide sharing. What TCRdb holds here is the immuneACCESS table cut down to in-frame rearrangements. Part of the clones is not present; checked against another copy, under half of the missing clones reflect an unresolved V gene, and the others are unexplained. V and J calls and clone size are as listed in that table; D and trimming were resolved from the DNA. The sample contains some 60,000 clones, around 80% of them found a single time. 6% of the sample belongs to the ten largest clones.

Note on this clone: Its target antigen remains unknown. Base-call qualities are not available, and no considerably larger clone is one nucleotide away.

The germline V gene gives CDR1 as SGDLS and CDR2 as YYNGEE. Cut back by 1 base and 0 bases, the V and J ends lie 4 bases apart. Including cysteine and phenylalanine, the CDR3 has 14 amino acids. Just CDR3 DNA is preserved here, 42 bases in frame from base 1. Beyond this particular receptor, the publication reports: Most TCR sequences were observed very rarely across donors, whereas some public TCRs were present in many individuals. Correlated functional status among segregating V segments might be attributable to linkage disequilibrium, but an unknown experimental factor could not be ruled out. The 87-base-pair reads could not distinguish some IMGT-functional V segments, including TRBV6-2 and TRBV6-3, so those segments were excluded. Broadly in line with IMGT annotations, most TCR beta V segments showed up in productive rearrangements about 87% or about 30% of the time in an earlier analysis of around 600 of the donors. The study gave a list of 150 to 200 TCR beta chains associated with cytomegalovirus. The cohort was sequenced for TCR beta chains only, and without alpha or paired-chain data the features that could be detected were limited. V-gene and J-gene trimming of TCR beta chains was associated with a missense DCLRE1C variant in a later genetic analysis, and the association was replicated in an independent cohort. A later analysis found that TCR association rates varied across HLA loci, with DRB1 alleles showing the most associated TCRs and HLA-C alleles the fewest. CMV serostatus was the only immune exposure information available for the cohort. Because HLA typing was unavailable for some donors at each locus, only the typed subset was used in association tests. Because counts were too low, around 17 rarely observed V segments, including chromosome 9 orphons, were left out of the earlier analysis of approximately 500 of the donors. In a later genetic analysis, fewer N-insertions in productive TCRs were reported among donors in an Asian-associated ancestry cluster than the roughly 640-donor mean. Strong co-occurrence of HLA alleles, especially DR and DQ, made assigning TCR associations to individual alleles difficult. It was suggested by the authors that the approach could potentially be generalized to other disease states and immunological phenotypes. Sequencing depth was assumed to be roughly uniform across donors in the presence/absence analyses, though that assumption may not hold. Cytomegalovirus status was reported to be diagnosed by the classifier with high specificity and sensitivity in both the original and validation cohorts. A further reported finding was that TCR beta sequences accurately predicted the HLA-A and HLA-B alleles for most subjects in the first cohort. A group of highly shared sequence variants was considered likely to be a technical artifact of the sequencing pipeline. In a later analysis, HLA-associated TCR beta chains showed more clonal expansion and lower generation probabilities than non-associated chains that were equally common. Several of the top co-occurrence clusters appeared to be linked to parvovirus B19, influenza, CMV and Epstein-Barr virus, according to a later analysis. Most CMV-associated TCR beta chains appeared to be HLA-restricted in a later analysis, and the HLA associations seemed to be driven largely by CMV exposure. Three of the identified cytomegalovirus-associated TCR beta chains were confirmed in vitro to be specific for cytomegalovirus antigens. Specific HLA alleles were associated with more than 15,000 TCR beta sequences at a false discovery rate of 0.05 in a later analysis.

The receptor was isolated from a male donor in good health and CMV-seronegative. Recombination joined TRBV9 with TRBJ1-4; no D gene can be assigned with confidence. The sequenced material came from PBMCs. In nucleotide form, the sequence is TGTGCCAGCAGCGTACTTGCAACTAATGAAAAACTGTTTTTT. The resulting protein is CASSVLATNEKLFF.